This T cell receptor (beta chain) derives from a study of shared clonotypes between healthy human individuals (TCRdb year 2020). For context, the study as a whole: The cohort included three men and a couple of women between 18 and 49 years of age. To estimate repertoire size and how much clonotype sharing occurs between individuals, the study deeply sequenced the blood TCR repertoires of about 5 healthy adults. For each donor, three plates each were used for CD4 naive and CD4 memory, two plates were used for CD8 naive, and one plate was used for CD8 memory. Leukapheresis yielded between about 0.94 and 9 billion PBMCs per donor. Different laboratories and diverse techniques were used to prepare libraries and sequence TCR repertoires, to increase sequencing depth and limit assay-specific biases. Here is what the overall study found, with its caveats: Clonotypes shared by all four sorted-subset donors showed higher generation probabilities than non-shared clonotypes. Pairwise subsampling indicated that sequencing depth was expected to affect the degree of clonotype sharing among donors. Sampling was limited to blood, and TCR repertoires in tissue likely differ from TCR repertoires in blood. Naive subsets generally had larger estimated clonotype richness than memory subsets. The small number of donors limited the genetic and exposure-history diversity represented. Across four donors, approximately 5% of naive CD4, approximately 4% of naive CD8, 2.3% of memory CD4, and about 0.4% of memory CD8 clonotypes were shared. Incomplete sequencing was indicated by rarefaction of sorted-subset datasets, despite the large sequencing depth.

By how much of the sample it makes up, this clone is medium-sized (0.01 to 0.1%). The antigen this receptor binds is unknown. Within one base of it there is no much larger clone, and no base qualities were kept. The CDR1 and CDR2 encoded by the germline V gene (reference sequence) are GTSNPN and SVGIG. Measured from the cysteine to the phenylalanine, the CDR3 is 14 residues long. Just CDR3 DNA is preserved here, 42 bases in frame from base 1. V is clipped by 4 bases and J by 2 bases, and the sequence between their germline boundaries is 14 bases long. Using the deep immunoSEQ assay, multiplex PCR amplified TCR CDR3 regions from genomic DNA. Extracted genomic DNA from each cell subset was spread evenly across all wells of several immunoSEQ 96-well plates, with each plate serving as a replicate. For sorted subsets, each replicate PCR was loaded with roughly 190 ng genomic DNA, equivalent to 30,000 or so T cell genomes. Purified libraries were measured with a Qubit 3.0 fluorometer, size-checked on a Bioanalyzer 2100, and measured again with the KAPA Library Quantification kit. Each immunoSEQ 96-well plate was sequenced on its own single-read 150-cycle Illumina NextSeq 550 flow cell. In the source study's methods: Because the immunoSEQ output included only junctional sequences and no quality scores, the filtering could not be the same as the filtering used for full-length reads. To assign V/J genes and CDR3, sequences were annotated using PyIR, a Python wrapper for IgBLAST v1.9, with IMGT germline references. Reads were filtered out if the reads had weak V/J assignments (E-value above 1e-6), no CDR3, stop codons, out-of-frame junctions, or ambiguous translated residues. V3J clonotypes were defined as sequences sharing an identical inferred V gene, J gene, and CDR3 amino acid sequence. The percentage overlap between two repertoires was calculated by dividing the number of shared unique clonotypes by the size of the smaller repertoire. Three approaches were used to assess repertoire richness: RTK rarefaction, the Chao1 estimator, and Recon v2.1 estimates of unobserved clonotypes. OLGA was used to compute generation probabilities for all TCRbeta clonotypes that the gDNA method yielded from a handful of donors. The table was pulled from immuneACCESS by TCRdb, which kept in-frame rearrangements only. Such tables lose some clones; where checked, under half of the loss comes from unresolved V genes, and the rest has no known cause. Clone size and V and J calls were adopted from that table, with D and trimming inferred from the DNA. The sample table holds 850,000 to 1,100,000 clones, of which approximately 80% were seen once. The ten largest clones take up 0.7% to 0.95% of the sample.

Donors were healthy HIV-negative adults with no recently reported acute infections or vaccinations. All donors were Caucasian adults living in Nashville, Tennessee, USA. CD4+ T cells were enriched through magnetic negative selection, after which naive cells were positively selected on CD45RA and the remaining negative fraction served as the memory subset. Blood was collected by leukapheresis, and PBMCs were isolated by Ficoll-Histopaque density gradient centrifugation and then cryopreserved in liquid nitrogen vapor phase. Purity and quantity of every magnetically sorted T cell population were checked by analytical flow cytometry. Genomic DNA was isolated from each sorted fraction and quantified by UV absorbance on a Nanodrop 2000c.

This sequence originates from a man younger than 30 in good health. Some clones in this sample may be carry-over from other donors' samples. The V gene is TRBV30 and the J gene is TRBJ1-2; the D gene is possibly TRBD1, with 5 bases matching. Input material: memory CD4+ T cells from PBMCs. This specimen's cell subset or site label, per the study, means: CD45RA-negative fraction. The DNA sequence follows: TGTGCCTGGACTATTCCAGGGCCAAACTATGGCTACACCTTC. The translation is CAWTIPGPNYGYTF.